This TCR beta chain was captured by sequencing in a study of blood T cell repertoires in COVID-19. Using immunoSEQ multiplex PCR, the repertoire was profiled, and TCRdb retains in-frame clones only, with some absent. The sample has some 100,000 clones; about 80% are singletons. This clone has only a few counts. Germline V lookup: CDR1 SEHNR, CDR2 FQNEAQ (reference sequence). Trimming at V came to 7 bases and at J to 6 bases, leaving 9 bases not matched to a gene. CDR3 length: 14 amino acids. The chain is built from TRBV7-9 and TRBJ2-1, with 7 bases that match TRBD2. This receptor was taken from a man between 65 and 79 years old with active or convalescent COVID-19. Sequencing input: peripheral blood. DNA of the CDR3: TGTGCCAGCACTAATACGACTAGCCTCAATGAGCAGTTCTTC. Translated, it gives CASTNTTSLNEQFF.